This T cell receptor beta chain is from a study of T cells in Graves' hyperthyroidism and ophthalmopathy. Broader study findings: Before onset, by a median of 6.5 months, the model predicted ophthalmopathy.

Fresh 10 ml peripheral blood yielded PBMCs. TCR beta CDR3 regions were amplified from RNA transcripts. The HTBI primer set served for first-round RT-PCR of the TCR CDR3. TCRdb re-analysed the multiplex PCR reads in MiXCR, keeping a single row per CDR3 protein. The data contain about 480,000 distinct CDR3 sequences, around an eighth of them singletons. This clonotype was observed many times. Antigen unknown. Germline V gives CDR1 SNHLY, CDR2 FYNNEI. Trimming left V 7 bases short and J 6 bases short, with 12 bases between. This CDR3 spans 12 amino acids. Material for sequencing was blood. The gene calls are TRBV2 and TRBJ1-1; no firm D call. This receptor was obtained from a woman under 30 with Graves' hyperthyroidism. The CDR3 region has the DNA TGTGCCAGCATGAGTGGGCGACCTGAAGCTTTCTTT. Translating gives CASMSGRPEAFF. The full variable domain, with the rest looked up from reference TRBV2 and TRBJ1-1, is EPEVTQTPSHQVTQMGQEVILRCVPISNHLYFYWYRQILGQKVEFLVSFYNNEISEKSEIFDDQFSVERPDGSNFTLKIRSTKLEDSAMYFCASMSGRPEAFFGQGTRLTVV.